Given below is one T cell receptor beta chain in context. Each donor (without exception) was a healthy Caucasian. These data belong to a study of identical twins. Using its own MiXCR run on the 5' RACE reads, TCRdb lists one record per CDR3 protein. Of 700,000 or so distinct CDR3 sequences in the sample, around 8.3% were seen once. Looked up from germline, CDR1 is SGHRS and CDR2 is YFSETQ. The V and J ends lost 0 bases and 3 bases respectively, with 11 bases between them. The CDR3 has 15 amino acids. This sample was also put to use in a study of yellow fever vaccine responses in identical twins.

The clonotype originates from a woman aged 18-29 years in good health. This chain joins TRBV5-1 and TRBJ2-3, with D possibly TRBD1 on 5 matching bases. What was sequenced was PBMCs. The CDR3 region has the DNA TGCGCCAGCAGCTTGGAGGGGTTTGCAACAGATACGCAGTATTTT. Amino acid sequence: CASSLEGFATDTQYF.